These 15 T cell receptor beta chains came from one sample sequenced in a study of blood T cell repertoires in COVID-19. Sequencing was performed with immunoSEQ multiplex PCR; in TCRdb, only in-frame clones are kept and a portion is missing. This table has 200,000 to 250,000 clones, about nine tenths appearing once. The sample was peripheral blood. These receptors were collected from a woman aged 60-75 years with acute or convalescent COVID-19.

The chain combines TRBV4-1 with TRBJ2-3, with 8 bases identical to TRBD2. The CDR3 contains 19 residues. Per germline, CDR1 MGHRA and CDR2 YSYEKL. Germline trimming cut 2 bases from V and 0 bases from J; bases unmatched to any gene: 13. This CDR3 reads CASSQSPHHSGTSTDTQYF. The DNA of the CDR3 is TGCGCCAGCAGCCAATCTCCCCATCATAGCGGGACCAGCACAGATACGCAGTATTTT.

The chain carries TRBV7-9 and TRBJ1-6, with 7 bases lining up with TRBD1. The germline V gene encodes CDR1 SEHNR and CDR2 FQNEAQ (reference sequence). V lost 4 bases and J lost 7; bases outside the gene matches: 1. This CDR3 spans 13 amino acids. Here the CDR3 DNA reads TGTGCCAGCAGCTCACAGGGGAATTCACCCCTCCACTTT. This translates into CASSSQGNSPLHF.

V usage is TRBV3-1 (or the pseudogene TRBV3-2) and J usage is TRBJ1-3, with TRBD1 as a possible D gene (5 bases). The CDR3 is 15 residues long. The germline V and J ends were trimmed by 1 base and 0 bases, with 7 bases remaining between them. Germline V gene lookup returns CDR1 LGHDT and CDR2 YNNKEL (reference sequence). The CDR3 loop is CASSQAGPSGNTIYF. CDR3 coding DNA: TGTGCCAGCAGCCAAGCAGGGCCCTCTGGAAACACCATATATTTT.

This chain joins TRBV12-3 or TRBV12-4 and TRBJ2-3, with 7 bases identical to TRBD2. Trimming removed 6 bases from V and 4 bases from J; junction bases left unmatched: 4. This CDR3 spans 13 amino acids. The CDR3 loop is CASRLAEADTQYF. The DNA of the CDR3 is TGTGCCAGCAGGCTAGCGGAGGCAGATACGCAGTATTTT.

The J gene is TRBJ2-2, the V gene TRBV4-3; unclear D gene. Between the trimmed V and J ends, which lost 0 bases and 4 bases, there was a span of 9 bases. The CDR3 length is 15 residues. Germline CDR1 reads LGHNA; CDR2 reads YSLEER. The CDR3 DNA is TGCGCCAGCAGCCAAGATGCAGAAATCACCGGGGAGCTGTTTTTT. Translated, it gives CASSQDAEITGELFF.

This chain joins TRBV7-2 and TRBJ1-2; D might be TRBD1 (5 bases). This CDR3 is 13 amino acids long. Germline V CDR1 and CDR2: SGHTA, FQGNSA. V lost 1 base and J 3 bases, leaving 6 bases between the germline ends. CDR3 region: CASSLGRDYGYTF. CDR3 nucleotide sequence: TGTGCCAGCAGCTTAGGCAGGGACTATGGCTACACCTTC.

V is TRBV5-1 and J is TRBJ2-3; 11 nucleotides match TRBD2. The V and J ends lost 7 bases and 0 bases, in that order; junction bases with no gene match: 13. The CDR3 covers 18 residues. Germline CDR1 and CDR2: SGHRS and YFSETQ. Written as DNA, the CDR3 is TGCGCCAGCGAACCGGACAGGGGACTAGCGGCTAGCACAGATACGCAGTATTTT. Its protein is CASEPDRGLAASTDTQYF.

The rearrangement links TRBV30 to TRBJ1-6; 9 bases line up with TRBD1. V trimming: 4 bases; J trimming: 4 bases; junction bases outside the gene matches: 11. Germline V gene lookup returns CDR1 GTSNPN and CDR2 SVGIG (reference sequence). There are 17 residues in the CDR3. CDR3 nucleotide sequence: TGTGCCTGGAATGGTGGACAGGGGTTATTATATAATTCACCCCTCCACTTT. This codes for CAWNGGQGLLYNSPLHF. Looking up the rest from reference TRBV30 and TRBJ1-6 gives the full variable domain: SQTIHQWPATLVQPVGSPLSLECTVEGTSNPNLYWYRQAAGRGLQLLFYSVGIGQISSEVPQNLSASRPQDRQFILSSKKLLLSDSGFYLCAWNGGQGLLYNSPLHFGNGTRLTVT.

The rearrangement links TRBV19 to TRBJ1-1; 9 bases agree with TRBD1. This CDR3 contains 17 residues. V gave up 4 bases and J gave up 1 base; unmatched junction bases: 10. Germline lookup yields CDR1 LNHDA and CDR2 SQIVND (reference sequence). CDR3 in DNA: TGTGCCAGTAGTAGTGGACAGGGGTTGATTTGGAACACTGAAGCTTTCTTT. Protein sequence: CASSSGQGLIWNTEAFF.

V usage is TRBV5-6 and J usage is TRBJ1-2, with D possibly being TRBD1 (5 bases). The CDR3 is made up of 14 amino acids. Germline V CDR1 and CDR2: SGHDT, YYEEEE. V dropped 0 bases and J dropped 8 bases, with 14 bases sitting between them. DNA of the CDR3: TGTGCCAGCAGCTTGGGAGCAGGGTCCGTCGGCTACACCTTC. Residues: CASSLGAGSVGYTF.

This chain joins TRBV18 and TRBJ2-1, with TRBD2 identical over 9 bases. Per germline, CDR1 KGHSH and CDR2 LQKENI. J gave up 3 bases and V 7 bases, and 7 bases lay outside the gene matches. The CDR3 runs to 15 residues. The CDR3 loop reads CASLPPSGVYNEQFF. CDR3 in DNA: TGTGCCAGCTTACCCCCTAGCGGGGTCTACAATGAGCAGTTCTTC. The variable domain in full, completed from reference TRBV18 and TRBJ2-1, reads NAGVMQNPRHLVRRRGQEARLRCSPMKGHSHVYWYRQLPEEGLKFMVYLQKENIIDESGMPKERFSAEFPKEGPSILRIQQVVRGDSAAYFCASLPPSGVYNEQFFGPGTRLTVL.

V gene TRBV3-1 (or the pseudogene TRBV3-2) combines with J gene TRBJ2-3; TRBD2 aligns across 10 bases. With 3 bases clipped from V and 8 bases from J, the junction kept 8 bases outside the gene matches. Germline assignment: CDR1 LGHDT and CDR2 YNNKEL (reference sequence). The CDR3 sequence is 15 residues long. The CDR3, as DNA: TGTGCCAGCAGCCAGTCAACTAGCGGGGTTGGTACGCAGTATTTT. It codes for CASSQSTSGVGTQYF.

The gene calls are TRBV5-3 and TRBJ1-1; the match to TRBD1 covers 7 bases. TRBV5-3 is reported as an ORF; its role is uncertain. The length of the CDR3 is 17 residues. Germline trimming cut 2 bases from V and 5 bases from J; bases unmatched to any gene: 15. Written as DNA, the CDR3 is TGTGCCAGAAGCTTTCCCCGGGACAGTCGGATGAGGACTGAAGCTTTCTTT. This codes for CARSFPRDSRMRTEAFF.

V usage is TRBV19 and J usage is TRBJ2-7; TRBD1 matches 8 bases. The germline CDR1 and CDR2 sequences are LNHDA and SQIVND (reference sequence). Losses at the gene ends were 3 bases for V and 6 bases for J; bases not matched to a gene: 10. CDR3 length: 15 residues. This chain's CDR3 is CASSMGQGAGGEQYF. The CDR3, as DNA: TGTGCCAGTAGTATGGGCCAGGGGGCGGGCGGCGAGCAGTACTTC.

The CDR3 sequence is CASSTLLTGGTEAFF. The CDR3 coding sequence is TGTGCCAGTAGTACCCTCCTCACCGGAGGGACTGAAGCTTTCTTT. The chain couples TRBV19 to TRBJ1-1; D gene ambiguous. This CDR3 spans 15 amino acids. V was clipped by 4 bases and J by 5 bases, with 17 bases between them. Germline values: CDR1 LNHDA, CDR2 SQIVND (reference sequence).